The clone carrying this T cell receptor beta chain was observed a handful of times. Antigen: not known. This record comes from a study of T cell clonotyping in hematopoietic cell transplantation. General study points: Broader posttransplant TCR repertoire diversity was predicted by graft donor and pretransplant recipient Inverse Simpson Index values. Few recipient clonotypes overlapped donors; over 97% were de novo at given depth. Cells were unsorted, so CD4 and CD8 contributions were not separated. Recipient TCR diversity dropped after transplant; expanded clonotypes rose from day 30 to 180.

Germline V gene data show CDR1 as SGHDT and CDR2 as YYEEEE. V was clipped by 1 base and J by 4 bases, with 20 bases between them. The CDR3 is made up of 17 amino acids. The data were produced by immunoSEQ multiplex PCR, yet TCRdb's version contains in-frame clones alone and is incomplete. Among approximately 15,000 clones, approximately 87% were seen once, and the ten largest hold more than 3.5%. The input for sequencing was PBMCs, taken 100 days after allogeneic stem cell transplant. The chain couples TRBV5-6 to TRBJ1-2; tentatively, D is TRBD1 (5 bases). The sequence came from a male patient over 55 who had an allogeneic stem cell transplant from a related donor, so the T cells may come from the graft donor. Some clones in this sample may be carry-over from other donors' samples. In DNA, the CDR3 is TGTGCCAGCAGCTTGTGGGACGCCCTTGACGGCGGCTATGGCTACACCTTC. It specifies CASSLWDALDGGYGYTF.